Each of the 21 T cell receptor beta chains below was sequenced from the same sample in a study of CD8 T cells in ankylosing spondylitis. Study observations and caveats: Apparently characteristic of ankylosing spondylitis blood was a TCR beta motif (under ten highly homologous variants).

Their cognate antigens are unknown. TCRdb reprocessed the 5' RACE reads with MiXCR, giving one entry per CDR3 protein. The sample holds about 800,000 distinct CDR3 sequences, approximately 12% seen once. The sequenced sample consisted of blood, either unsorted or a sorted T cell fraction (not recorded which). All receptors derive from a male donor with ankylosing spondylitis.

DNA of the CDR3: TGTGCCAGCAGCCCTGGACAGGGGGAGGCGAACACCGGGGAGCTGTTTTTT. It specifies CASSPGQGEANTGELFF. This chain links TRBV7-3 with TRBJ2-2, with 10 positions matching TRBD1. The CDR3 spans 17 residues. Germline V gene sequence: CDR1 SGHTA, CDR2 FQGTGA. Germline trimming cut 5 bases from V and 0 bases from J; bases unmatched to any gene: 6.

This clonotype was seen a handful of times. The chain carries TRBV10-3 and TRBJ2-7, with TRBD2 as a possible D gene (6 bases). The length of the CDR3 is 13 residues. Germline lookup yields CDR1 ENHRY and CDR2 SYGVKD. V lost 11 bases and J 0 bases, leaving 14 bases between the germline ends. In DNA, the CDR3 is TGTGCCGCCCAGTACGGGGGCTCCTACGAGCAGTACTTC. Residues: CAAQYGGSYEQYF.

This clonotype appeared many times. The rearrangement uses TRBV12-3 or TRBV12-4 and TRBJ1-2; the match to TRBD1 covers 7 bases. J gave up 4 bases and V 11 bases, and 7 bases lay outside the gene matches. The CDR3 contains 12 residues. The CDR3 loop is CAGSRQGYGYTF. For the CDR3, the DNA is TGTGCCGGGTCAAGACAGGGCTATGGCTACACCTTC.

The rearrangement links TRBV5-1 to TRBJ2-5, with D perhaps matching TRBD1 or TRBD2 (5 bases each). The length of the CDR3 is 15 residues. V gave up 2 bases and J gave up 2 bases, with 13 bases separating them. Per the germline V gene, CDR1 is SGHRS and CDR2 is YFSETQ. Here the CDR3 DNA reads TGCGCCAGCAGCTTAGGTGGGACCCAGCAAGAGACCCAGTACTTC. This translates into CASSLGGTQQETQYF.

V is TRBV9 and J is TRBJ1-2; the D gene is possibly TRBD1 (6 bases). V lost 8 bases and J lost 5, with 16 bases in between. Germline V CDR1 and CDR2: SGDLS, YYNGEE. This CDR3 is built from 13 residues. In DNA form, the CDR3 reads TGTGCCAGTTCAGAGGGGGGAGATTATGGCTACACCTTC. This codes for CASSEGGDYGYTF.

The chain uses TRBV5-1 and TRBJ2-7; possibly TRBD1 for D (5 bases). Per germline, CDR1 SGHRS and CDR2 YFSETQ. CDR3 length equals 12 residues. Between the trimmed V and J ends, which lost 3 bases and 5 bases, there was a span of 9 bases. The CDR3 region is CASSYQGHEQYF. The CDR3 DNA is TGCGCCAGCAGCTATCAGGGCCACGAGCAGTACTTC.

This clonotype came up a few times. The V and J genes are TRBV7-2 and TRBJ2-5, with D perhaps given as TRBD1 or TRBD2 (5 bases each). Germline CDR1 and CDR2: SGHTA and FQGNSA. Deletions cut 2 bases from V and 8 bases from J, with 15 bases between. The CDR3 covers 14 residues. The CDR3 nucleotides read TGTGCCAGCAGCTTAACTCCGGGACCCGCAACCCAGTACTTC. Amino acids: CASSLTPGPATQYF.

This clonotype was detected only a few times. The chain carries TRBV6-1 and TRBJ1-5; 9 positions agree with TRBD1. The germline CDR1 and CDR2 sequences are MNHNS and SASEGT. The CDR3 spans 17 residues. The junction had 10 bases not matched to a gene; V was cut back by 5 bases and J by 2 bases. The CDR3 bases are TGTGCCAGCAGTAACCGCGGGACAGGGAAAGGCAATCAGCCCCAGCATTTT. It is translated as CASSNRGTGKGNQPQHF.

This clonotype has at least ten counts. The chain combines TRBV29-1 with TRBJ1-1; 10 bases align to TRBD1. This CDR3 spans 13 amino acids. CDR1 and CDR2 from the germline V gene are SQVTM and ANQGSEA. J gave up 5 bases and V 7 bases, and 7 bases lay outside the gene matches. CDR3 loop: CSGLDRGSTEAFF. Here the CDR3 DNA reads TGCAGCGGATTGGACAGGGGGTCGACTGAAGCTTTCTTT. Full variable domain (missing parts from reference TRBV29-1 and TRBJ1-1): SAVISQKPSRDICQRGTSLTIQCQVDSQVTMMFWYRQQPGQSLTLIATANQGSEATYESGFVIDKFPISRPNLTFSTLTVSNMSPEDSSIYLCSGLDRGSTEAFFGQGTRLTVV.

This chain uses TRBV6-2 or TRBV6-3 with TRBJ2-1; 7 bases are a match to TRBD1. Germline V gives CDR1 MNHEY, CDR2 SVGEGT. The CDR3 loop spans 13 amino acids. Germline trimming cut 5 bases from V and 9 bases from J; bases unmatched to any gene: 7. CDR3 coding DNA: TGTGCCAGCAGTAATAGACAGGGTGGTGAGCAGTTCTTC. This encodes CASSNRQGGEQFF.

The gene calls are TRBV6-1 and TRBJ2-7, with 10 bases fitting TRBD2. After removal of 4 bases from V and 3 bases from J, the junction contained 12 bases not matched to a gene. This CDR3 region has 17 residues. Per germline, CDR1 MNHNS and CDR2 SASEGT. The DNA of the CDR3 is TGTGCCAGCAGTGGATTTACCGGGACTAGCGATTTCTACGAGCAGTACTTC. Its protein is CASSGFTGTSDFYEQYF.

The chain has TRBV9 and TRBJ1-6; D ambiguous. Trimming removed 4 bases at V and 6 bases at J, with 11 bases between. Germline V gives CDR1 SGDLS, CDR2 YYNGEE. The CDR3 spans 14 residues. The CDR3 nucleotides read TGTGCCAGCAGCCTCTCAGCCAGTAATTCACCCCTCCACTTT. Its protein is CASSLSASNSPLHF.

Ten or more counts support this clonotype. Here the CDR3 reads CSAPSPQGDEKLFF. The CDR3 DNA is TGCAGTGCCCCGAGTCCCCAGGGGGATGAAAAACTGTTTTTT. This chain connects TRBV20-1 to TRBJ1-4; 7 bases agree with TRBD1. Trimming cost V 6 bases and J 6 bases; bases outside gene matches: 10. CDR1 is DFQATT and CDR2 is SNEGSKA in the germline V gene (reference sequence). The CDR3 has 14 amino acids.

This chain joins TRBV6-1 and TRBJ1-1; 8 bases are shared with TRBD1. CDR3 length: 14 amino acids. V lost 6 bases, J lost 1 base, and 4 bases stayed unmatched. Looked up from germline, CDR1 is MNHNS and CDR2 is SASEGT. Written as DNA, the CDR3 is TGTGCCAGCAGAGGACAGGGTGGGAACACTGAAGCTTTCTTT. The encoded protein is CASRGQGGNTEAFF.

This clonotype was observed a few times. The chain combines TRBV21-1 with TRBJ1-5; no DNA check was done on the table's D call, TRBD1. TRBV21-1 is a known pseudogene. The CDR3 consists of 14 residues. The CDR3 coding sequence is TGTGCCAGCGGACAGGGGGCGGCGAATCAGCCCCAGCATTTT. Translating gives CASGQGAANQPQHF.

This chain joins TRBV28 and TRBJ2-1, with D possibly being TRBD1 (5 bases). V gave up 7 bases and J gave up 1 base, with 14 bases separating them. The CDR3 consists of 15 residues. Germline V gene data show CDR1 as MDHEN and CDR2 as SYDVKM. In DNA, the CDR3 is TGTGCCAGCAAGGAAGGGGCTAGGTCCTACAATGAGCAGTTCTTC. Its translation is CASKEGARSYNEQFF.

This clonotype occurred a few times. The genes are TRBV4-1 and TRBJ1-1, with no clear D. CDR3 length equals 13 residues. Germline CDR1 reads MGHRA; CDR2 reads YSYEKL. The germline V and J ends were trimmed by 4 bases and 7 bases, with 13 bases remaining between them. CDR3 in amino acids: CASSPDRDLEAFF. CDR3 bases: TGCGCCAGCAGCCCGGACCGAGACCTTGAAGCTTTCTTT.

A few counts support this clonotype. The rearrangement joins TRBV18 to TRBJ2-3, with D maybe TRBD2 (6 bases). The CDR3 covers 13 residues. CDR1 is KGHSH, CDR2 LQKENI, per germline. Trimming cost V 3 bases and J 4 bases, with 8 bases left between them. CDR3 residues: CASSPAGPDTQYF. As DNA, the CDR3 is TGTGCCAGCTCACCGGCGGGACCAGATACGCAGTATTTT.

This clonotype was recorded many times. This rearrangement joins TRBV6-5 to TRBJ1-6, with TRBD1 matching 7 bases. This CDR3 comprises 14 residues. The V and J ends lost 4 bases and 9 bases, in that order; junction bases with no gene match: 6. Germline assignment: CDR1 MNHEY and CDR2 SVGAGI. The chain's CDR3 is CASSSYRGGSPLHF. CDR3 coding DNA: TGTGCCAGCAGTTCCTACAGGGGAGGTTCACCCCTCCACTTT.

This clonotype was detected many times. The chain recombines TRBV20-1 with TRBJ2-5; 10 bases are shared with TRBD2. There are 13 residues in the CDR3. V gave up 6 bases and J gave up 4 bases; unmatched junction bases: 5. Germline V gene data show CDR1 as DFQATT and CDR2 as SNEGSKA (reference sequence). The CDR3 loop reads CSAIAGGAETQYF. DNA of the CDR3: TGCAGTGCCATAGCGGGAGGTGCAGAGACCCAGTACTTC.

This clonotype was counted between two and nine times. The rearrangement links TRBV20-1 to TRBJ2-1, with D possibly TRBD2 on 7 matching bases. The V and J ends lost 0 bases and 0 bases respectively, with 12 bases between them. CDR3 size: 16 residues. Germline V lookup: CDR1 DFQATT, CDR2 SNEGSKA (reference sequence). The CDR3 nucleotides are TGCAGTGCTAGAGATGGGGGCGGGAGCTCCTACAATGAGCAGTTCTTC. Protein product: CSARDGGGSSYNEQFF.